The clone carrying this TCR beta chain was seen repeatedly, ten times or more. What it binds is unknown. Single viable CD3+CD4+CD8-CD45RO+ cells were sorted as the memory CD4+ T cells. Serum IgG to CMV pp150, pp28, p38 and p52 defined serostatus. The data derive from a study of memory CD4+ T cells and cytomegalovirus serostatus. At the level of the study: Healthy Belgian adult donors included about nine CMV-positive and some 23 CMV-negative people.

The data were produced by immunoSEQ multiplex PCR, yet TCRdb's version contains in-frame clones alone and is incomplete. The sample has over 50,000 clones, approximately 78% seen once. Study results and limitations: 67 of 164 known CMV-associated TCRbeta sequences appeared in CD4+ memory. The CMV-associated TCR signature appears largely within the CD4+ memory repertoire.

The V end was cut by 4 bases, the J end by 2 bases, with 9 bases between. The CDR3 has 13 amino acids. Germline CDR1 and CDR2: SGHAT and FQNNGV. This TCR was recovered from an adult in good health and CMV-seronegative. This chain joins TRBV11-2 and TRBJ2-7; D call uncertain. Sequencing input: memory CD4+ T cells from blood. Here the CDR3 reads CASSSIRAYEQYF. The CDR3 DNA sequence: TGTGCCAGCAGCTCTATTCGGGCCTACGAGCAGTACTTC.